What follows are 22 T cell receptor beta chains derived from one specimen sequenced in a study of control samples from healthy donors and cancer patients. Data came from immunoSEQ multiplex PCR; TCRdb stores just in-frame clones and leaves some out. The sample lists tens of thousands of clones, approximately 89% occurring once. Material: blood. The receptors stem from a man aged 50 to 59 in good health.

CDR3 nucleotides: TGTGCCAGCAGTGAATCTGGACTAGCATTCACCTACGAGCAGTACTTC. Translated: CASSESGLAFTYEQYF. J is TRBJ2-7 and V is TRBV25-1, with 8 bases matching TRBD2. With 1 base clipped from V and 2 bases from J, the junction kept 7 bases outside the gene matches. This CDR3 has 16 amino acids. CDR1 MGHDK and CDR2 SYGVNS come from the germline V gene.

This chain connects TRBV10-3 to TRBJ1-1; 9 nucleotides agree with TRBD1. Losses at the gene ends were 5 bases for V and 6 bases for J; bases not matched to a gene: 1. The CDR3 has 12 amino acids. Germline V gives CDR1 ENHRY, CDR2 SYGVKD. CDR3 region: CAISTGGSEAFF. CDR3 sequence (DNA): TGTGCCATCAGTACAGGGGGCTCTGAAGCTTTCTTT.

The chain recombines TRBV5-1 with TRBJ2-3; D remains unclear. Germline CDR1 SGHRS, CDR2 YFSETQ. The CDR3 is 14 amino acids. Trimming shortened V by 2 bases and J by 6 bases, and 13 bases separated the two germline ends. The CDR3 nucleotides are TGCGCCAGCAGCTTAAGCTTCCTCAGCGATACGCAGTATTTT. It is translated as CASSLSFLSDTQYF.

The CDR3 loop reads CASSPTGINSPLHF. CDR3 nucleotides: TGTGCCAGCAGCCCGACAGGGATTAATTCACCCCTCCACTTT. The chain recombines TRBV7-9 with TRBJ1-6, with TRBD1 matching over 7 bases. The germline V gene has CDR1 SEHNR and CDR2 FQNEAQ (reference sequence). The CDR3 has 14 amino acids. V was clipped by 5 bases and J by 6 bases; unmatched bases: 4.

V usage is TRBV7-3 and J usage is TRBJ2-3; unclear D gene. The CDR3 sequence is 15 residues long. Trimming took off 5 bases at V and 2 bases at J, with 14 bases between the two ends. In germline, CDR1 is SGHTA, CDR2 FQGTGA. CDR3 in DNA: TGTGCCAGCAGCCCCCTAGGGCAGACCACAGATACGCAGTATTTT. As protein: CASSPLGQTTDTQYF.

V usage is TRBV30 and J usage is TRBJ1-2; 7 bases are a match to TRBD1. The CDR3 consists of 13 residues. Germline loops: CDR1 GTSNPN, CDR2 SVGIG (reference sequence). J was trimmed by 8 bases and V by 5 bases; bases with no gene match: 11. In DNA form, the CDR3 reads TGTGCCTGGGCACGACAGGGCACTCGGGGCTACACCTTC. Its protein product is CAWARQGTRGYTF.

The chain combines TRBV7-9 with TRBJ2-5, with D hard to call. Germline-derived CDR1 and CDR2 are SEHNR and FQNEAQ (reference sequence). This CDR3 spans 14 amino acids. The V and J ends lost 3 bases and 4 bases respectively, with 12 bases between them. CDR3 nucleotides: TGTGCCAGCAGCTTTCACAGTGAAGGAGAGACCCAGTACTTC. This gives the protein CASSFHSEGETQYF.

The chain combines TRBV3-1 (or the pseudogene TRBV3-2) with TRBJ2-7; TRBD1 matches 8 bases. The CDR3 runs 13 residues. From germline, CDR1 is LGHDT and CDR2 YNNKEL (reference sequence). With 4 bases clipped from V and 7 bases from J, the junction kept 6 bases outside the gene matches. Here the CDR3 reads CASSRGQVEEQYF. In nucleotides, the CDR3 is TGTGCCAGCAGCCGGGGACAGGTCGAGGAGCAGTACTTC.

V usage is TRBV4-1 and J usage is TRBJ1-1, with D tentatively TRBD1 (5 bases). This CDR3 has 18 amino acids. CDR1 and CDR2 from the germline V gene are MGHRA and YSYEKL. Trimming pared 0 bases from V and 2 bases from J, leaving 19 bases between. This CDR3 reads CASSQDKSLGTANTEAFF. The CDR3 bases are TGCGCCAGCAGCCAAGACAAAAGCCTTGGGACGGCAAACACTGAAGCTTTCTTT.

The CDR3 loop reads CSVEDLGSHGYTF. CDR3 bases: TGCAGCGTTGAAGATTTAGGCAGTCATGGCTACACCTTC. The V and J genes are TRBV29-1 and TRBJ1-2; D gene unclear. The CDR3 runs to 13 residues. Trimming stripped 0 bases from V and 6 bases from J, with 11 bases between. CDR1 SQVTM and CDR2 ANQGSEA come from the germline V gene.

V is TRBV10-1 and J is TRBJ1-1; D unclear. The CDR3 runs 14 residues. Per the germline V gene, CDR1 is WNHNN and CDR2 is SYGVQD (reference sequence). The V gene lost 2 bases and the J gene lost 5 bases, with 12 bases spanning the gap. The CDR3 DNA follows: TGCGCCAGCAGTGAGCGCAGGTATGATACTGAAGCTTTCTTT. This codes for CASSERRYDTEAFF.

The V and J genes are TRBV18 and TRBJ2-6, with 7 positions matching TRBD1. This CDR3 region has 16 residues. V shed 4 bases, J shed 2 bases, and the junction held 5 bases outside the gene matches. Germline CDR1 KGHSH, CDR2 LQKENI. CDR3 DNA: TGTGCCAGCTCACTAAACAGGGGCCCTGGGGCCAACGTCCTGACTTTC. This sequence encodes CASSLNRGPGANVLTF.

In this sample, this clone turned up once. This rearrangement joins TRBV5-5 to TRBJ1-5, with 7 nucleotides matching TRBD1. With V trimmed by 4 bases and J by 1 base, 5 bases remained unmatched. Germline CDR1 reads SGHKS; CDR2 reads YYEKEE (reference sequence). The CDR3 runs 15 residues. CDR3 in amino acids: CASSNGTVSNQPQHF. The CDR3 DNA sequence: TGTGCCAGCAGCAACGGGACAGTAAGCAATCAGCCCCAGCATTTT.

This chain connects TRBV7-6 to TRBJ1-3; no firm D call. Germline V gene data show CDR1 as SGHVS and CDR2 as FNYEAQ. V dropped 1 base and J dropped 3 bases, with 1 base sitting between them. CDR3 length equals 12 residues. The DNA for the CDR3 is TGTGCCAGCAGCTTAGGTGGAAACACCATATATTTT. This gives the protein CASSLGGNTIYF.

The gene calls are TRBV27 and TRBJ1-4; D may be TRBD1 (6 bases). The CDR3 contains 13 residues. The germline V gene encodes CDR1 MNHEY and CDR2 SMNVEV (reference sequence). Trimming took 3 bases from V and 7 from J, leaving 9 bases between them. CDR3 nucleotides: TGTGCCAGCAGTTTCAGGGGCGTTGAAAAACTGTTTTTT. As protein: CASSFRGVEKLFF. The full variable domain, in which reference TRBV27 and TRBJ1-4 provide the parts outside the CDR3, is EAQVTQNPRYLITVTGKKLTVTCSQNMNHEYMSWYRQDPGLGLRQIYYSMNVEVTDKGDVPEGYKVSRKEKRNFPLILESPSPNQTSLYFCASSFRGVEKLFFGSGTQLSVL.

The CDR3 loop is CASSPGLAGGPGELFF. As DNA, the CDR3 is TGCGCCAGCAGCCCGGGACTAGCGGGGGGGCCCGGGGAGCTGTTTTTT. The chain is built from TRBV4-1 and TRBJ2-2, with TRBD2 matching over 16 bases. Germline V gene sequence: CDR1 MGHRA, CDR2 YSYEKL. The J segment lost 6 bases and the V segment lost 4 bases, leaving 2 bases of the junction unmatched. The CDR3 is 16 amino acids.

This clone has a single count. The V call is TRBV30, the J call TRBJ2-3; 9 positions match TRBD2. Germline CDR1 is GTSNPN and CDR2 is SVGIG (reference sequence). The V segment lost 4 bases and the J segment 4 bases; nucleotides outside the gene matches: 6. This CDR3 has 14 amino acids. CDR3 DNA: TGTGCCTGGAACGCGGGGGGGCGGGCAGATACGCAGTATTTT. Its translation: CAWNAGGRADTQYF. Together with reference TRBV30 and TRBJ2-3, the CDR3 gives the full variable domain: SQTIHQWPATLVQPVGSPLSLECTVEGTSNPNLYWYRQAAGRGLQLLFYSVGIGQISSEVPQNLSASRPQDRQFILSSKKLLLSDSGFYLCAWNAGGRADTQYFGPGTRLTVL.

The chain combines TRBV2 with TRBJ2-1; D unclear. Trimming left V 3 bases short and J 4 bases short, with 10 bases between. The CDR3 extends over 14 amino acids. Germline V gene data show CDR1 as SNHLY and CDR2 as FYNNEI. The CDR3: CASSDRNGYNEQFF. The CDR3 region has the DNA TGTGCCAGCAGTGACCGAAATGGGTACAATGAGCAGTTCTTC.

The chain couples TRBV9 to TRBJ1-1; possible D gene TRBD1, 6 bases. V lost 4 bases and J lost 0, with 13 bases in between. There are 15 residues in the CDR3. The germline V gene has CDR1 SGDLS and CDR2 YYNGEE. In DNA, the CDR3 is TGTGCCAGCAGCCTCCAGGGGACGGTGAACACTGAAGCTTTCTTT. Encoded protein: CASSLQGTVNTEAFF.

This clone was recorded once. This chain connects TRBV2 to TRBJ2-1; TRBD2 aligns across 12 bases. The ends lost 6 bases at V and 6 bases at J; junction bases unmatched: 6. The CDR3 is made up of 15 amino acids. Per germline, CDR1 SNHLY and CDR2 FYNNEI. The CDR3 bases are TGTGCCAGCAGGACTAGCGGGGGTATGAGCAATGAGCAGTTCTTC. Translating it yields CASRTSGGMSNEQFF. Looking up the rest from reference TRBV2 and TRBJ2-1 gives the full variable domain: EPEVTQTPSHQVTQMGQEVILRCVPISNHLYFYWYRQILGQKVEFLVSFYNNEISEKSEIFDDQFSVERPDGSNFTLKIRSTKLEDSAMYFCASRTSGGMSNEQFFGPGTRLTVL.

The chain employs TRBV5-1 and TRBJ2-1; D perhaps matches TRBD1 (5 bases). The V end was cut by 3 bases, the J end by 5 bases, with 9 bases between. Germline CDR1 SGHRS, CDR2 YFSETQ. This CDR3 is 13 amino acids long. CDR3 in amino acids: CASSSTADNEQFF. The CDR3 coding sequence is TGCGCCAGCAGCTCGACAGCTGACAATGAGCAGTTCTTC.

V is TRBV2 and J is TRBJ2-5; the D is unclear. Germline assignment: CDR1 SNHLY and CDR2 FYNNEI. The CDR3 contains 13 residues. The CDR3: CAGRGGRGETQYF. CDR3 nucleotides: TGTGCAGGGCGAGGTGGACGTGGGGAGACCCAGTACTTC.